The 19 T cell receptor beta chains given below trace back to one sample, sequenced in a study of shared T cell receptors in the human thymus. This table comes from immunoSEQ multiplex PCR, and its TCRdb copy is limited to in-frame clones, with some not included. The sample holds some 400,000 clones, roughly 94% seen once. Material: thymocytes. The origin of the receptors is a human donor.

V usage is TRBV28 and J usage is TRBJ2-7; D unclear. Per the germline V gene, CDR1 is MDHEN and CDR2 is SYDVKM. V was cut by 1 base and J by 0 bases, with 4 bases left in between. CDR3 length: 13 residues. CDR3: CASSLSPSYEQYF. The CDR3 DNA sequence: TGTGCCAGCAGTTTATCCCCCTCCTACGAGCAGTACTTC.

This clone has a handful of counts. The J gene is TRBJ2-1, the V gene TRBV10-2; 12 bases map to TRBD2. J was trimmed by 0 bases and V by 6 bases; bases with no gene match: 6. CDR1 and CDR2 from the germline V gene are WSHSY and SAAADI. The CDR3 spans 17 residues. CDR3: CASRRTSGTSSYNEQFF. In DNA form, the CDR3 reads TGCGCCAGCAGGCGGACTAGCGGGACTAGCTCCTACAATGAGCAGTTCTTC.

This chain uses TRBV14 with TRBJ1-1; a possible D gene is TRBD1 (6 bases). The CDR3 runs to 20 residues. V was pared by 2 bases and J by 5 bases, with 30 bases between. Germline CDR1 and CDR2: SGHDN and FVKESK. The CDR3 nucleotides are TGTGCCAGCAGCCAACGACACCACGTCGGCCCCGGCAGGGGCAAGACTGAAGCTTTCTTT. Amino acids: CASSQRHHVGPGRGKTEAFF.

V is TRBV12-5 and J is TRBJ2-1, with 7 bases lining up with TRBD2. The CDR3 runs 18 residues. After removal of 1 base from V and 4 bases from J, the junction contained 13 bases not matched to a gene. The germline V gene encodes CDR1 LGHNT and CDR2 FRNRAP. The CDR3 bases are TGTGCTAGTGGTTTGGCGTCGGAGTTGAGCGGGAAATACAATGAGCAGTTCTTC. It translates to CASGLASELSGKYNEQFF.

The chain couples TRBV7-9 to TRBJ2-1, with D perhaps matching TRBD1 or TRBD2 (5 bases each). The ends were cut back, 5 bases at V and 8 bases at J, with 13 bases in the middle. This CDR3 is built from 13 residues. The germline V gene encodes CDR1 SEHNR and CDR2 FQNEAQ (reference sequence). CDR3 sequence (DNA): TGTGCCAGCAGCACCAGGGTGCGGGATGAGCAGTTCTTC. It specifies CASSTRVRDEQFF.

The V gene is TRBV28, the J gene TRBJ1-5; maybe TRBD1 (5 bases). Per germline, CDR1 MDHEN and CDR2 SYDVKM. The germline V and J ends were trimmed by 3 bases and 0 bases, with 12 bases remaining between them. There are 16 residues in the CDR3. The CDR3 sequence: CASSFFRAYSNQPQHF. Written as DNA, the CDR3 is TGTGCCAGCAGTTTCTTCAGGGCTTATAGCAATCAGCCCCAGCATTTT.

In its sample, this clone was seen once. CDR3 residues: CASSLGQSKNIQYF. CDR3 coding DNA: TGCGCCAGCAGCTTGGGGCAGTCCAAAAACATTCAGTACTTC. The chain is built from TRBV5-1 and TRBJ2-4; no clear D gene. The V end lost 0 bases, the J end lost 2 bases, and 6 bases lay between the germline ends. The germline V gene has CDR1 SGHRS and CDR2 YFSETQ. The CDR3 extends over 14 amino acids.

This clone was observed a single time. The gene calls are TRBV9 and TRBJ2-3; D perhaps matches TRBD2 (6 bases). Between the trimmed V and J ends, which lost 3 bases and 2 bases, there was a span of 22 bases. Germline V lookup: CDR1 SGDLS, CDR2 YYNGEE. The CDR3 length is 18 residues. The DNA of the CDR3 is TGTGCCAGCAGCGGAATTCCGGGACTCCAGGGATCCACAGATACGCAGTATTTT. Its protein is CASSGIPGLQGSTDTQYF. The entire variable domain, with the rest obtained from reference TRBV9 and TRBJ2-3, is as follows: DSGVTQTPKHLITATGQRVTLRCSPRSGDLSVYWYQQSLDQGLQFLIQYYNGEERAKGNILERFSAQQFPDLHSELNLSSLELGDSALYFCASSGIPGLQGSTDTQYFGPGTRLTVL.

CDR3 DNA sequence: TGTGCCAGTAGGAGACAGGGAGGAAGGGAGACCCAGTACTTC. This sequence encodes CASRRQGGRETQYF. V and J are TRBV19 and TRBJ2-5; TRBD1 is a possible D gene (7 bases). This CDR3 is 14 amino acids long. Germline CDR1 and CDR2: LNHDA and SQIVND (reference sequence). The V end was cut by 6 bases, the J end by 5 bases, with 16 bases between.

The CDR3 region has the DNA TGTGCCAGCAGTTTAAGACAAGGGGATGGCTACACCTTC. Its protein product is CASSLRQGDGYTF. The chain has TRBV27 and TRBJ1-2, with D maybe TRBD1 (5 bases). CDR1 is MNHEY, CDR2 SMNVEV, per germline (reference sequence). V was clipped by 2 bases and J by 6 bases, with 10 bases between them. CDR3 length equals 13 residues.

The rearrangement links TRBV7-6 to TRBJ2-2, with 10 bases lining up with TRBD2. After removal of 5 bases from V and 7 bases from J, the junction contained 10 bases not matched to a gene. This CDR3 comprises 16 residues. Germline CDR1 reads SGHVS; CDR2 reads FNYEAQ. The CDR3 coding sequence is TGTGCCAGCAGCAAGGAGAGCGGGAGGGCCGTCGGGGAGCTGTTTTTT. Protein sequence: CASSKESGRAVGELFF.

V gene TRBV2 combines with J gene TRBJ2-7, with TRBD2 identical over 7 bases. This CDR3 is 17 amino acids long. Germline V CDR1 and CDR2: SNHLY, FYNNEI. The trim removed 4 bases at V and 2 bases at J, leaving 14 bases unmatched. The DNA of the CDR3 is TGTGCCAGCAGTGCGTGGGAGGGAAAACCTCTAACCTACGAGCAGTACTTC. This encodes CASSAWEGKPLTYEQYF.

A note on this clone: Other nucleotide sequences from this sample produce the same CDR3. The V and J genes are TRBV11-2 and TRBJ2-1; 7 nucleotides match TRBD2. CDR3 length: 14 amino acids. Per the germline V gene, CDR1 is SGHAT and CDR2 is FQNNGV. V was clipped by 1 base and J by 3 bases; unmatched bases: 0. This chain's CDR3 is CASSLGGSYNEQFF. CDR3 nucleotides: TGTGCCAGCAGCTTAGGCGGGAGCTACAATGAGCAGTTCTTC.

This chain links TRBV27 with TRBJ2-7; 7 bases match TRBD1. Losses at the gene ends were 5 bases for V and 6 bases for J; bases not matched to a gene: 4. Germline V gene lookup returns CDR1 MNHEY and CDR2 SMNVEV (reference sequence). The CDR3 consists of 12 residues. The CDR3 DNA reads TGTGCCAGCAGTCCTAGGGGGCGCGAGCAGTACTTC. Protein sequence: CASSPRGREQYF.

The rearrangement uses TRBV5-6 and TRBJ2-5; 11 bases map to TRBD2. There are 15 residues in the CDR3. V dropped 0 bases and J dropped 4; count of bases not matched to a gene: 2. The germline V gene encodes CDR1 SGHDT and CDR2 YYEEEE. This chain's CDR3 is CASSLGLAGLETQYF. The CDR3 DNA sequence: TGTGCCAGCAGCTTGGGACTAGCGGGATTAGAGACCCAGTACTTC.

V and J are TRBV11-2 and TRBJ2-1; unclear D gene. The CDR3 length is 17 residues. Germline assignment: CDR1 SGHAT and CDR2 FQNNGV. Trimming left V 3 bases short and J 9 bases short, with 24 bases between. The CDR3 DNA follows: TGTGCCAGCAGCTTCACCACTATCTTAGGCTGGGGATGTGAGCAGTTCTTC. Amino acid sequence: CASSFTTILGWGCEQFF.

The chain is built from TRBV4-3 and TRBJ1-1, with D unresolved. The V and J ends lost 0 bases and 0 bases respectively, with 8 bases between them. This CDR3 is 15 amino acids long. In germline, CDR1 is LGHNA, CDR2 YSLEER. In DNA form, the CDR3 reads TGCGCCAGCAGCCAAGAGGCACCCATGAACACTGAAGCTTTCTTT. It specifies CASSQEAPMNTEAFF.

V gene TRBV10-2 combines with J gene TRBJ2-3; 8 bases match TRBD2. CDR3 length: 15 residues. J lost 6 bases, V lost 8 bases, and 13 bases had no gene match. Germline CDR1 WSHSY, CDR2 SAAADI. For the CDR3, the DNA is TGCGCCAGCCTTGAGCGGGAGTGGGGGGTGGATACGCAGTATTTT. Translated: CASLEREWGVDTQYF.

The CDR3 DNA reads TGTGCCAGCAGAGACGGGGGTTACAATGAGCAGTTCTTC. As protein: CASRDGGYNEQFF. The genes are TRBV5-4 and TRBJ2-1; D is perhaps TRBD2 (6 bases). V was cut by 5 bases and J by 4 bases, with 10 bases left in between. From germline, CDR1 is SGHNT and CDR2 YYREEE (reference sequence). This CDR3 has 13 residues.